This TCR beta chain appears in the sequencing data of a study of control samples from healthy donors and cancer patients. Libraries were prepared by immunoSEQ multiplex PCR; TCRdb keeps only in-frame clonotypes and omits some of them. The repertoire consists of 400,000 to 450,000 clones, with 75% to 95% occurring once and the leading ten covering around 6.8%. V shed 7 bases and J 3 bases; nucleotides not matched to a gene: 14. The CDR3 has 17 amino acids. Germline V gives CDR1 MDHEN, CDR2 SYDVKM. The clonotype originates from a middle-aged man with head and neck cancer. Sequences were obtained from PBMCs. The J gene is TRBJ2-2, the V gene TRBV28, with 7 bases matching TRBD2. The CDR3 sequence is CASIPTSAISYTGELFF. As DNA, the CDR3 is TGTGCCAGCATCCCAACTAGCGCGATATCTTACACCGGGGAGCTGTTTTTT.